Presented here are 17 T cell receptor beta chains from one specimen sequenced in a study of cytomegalovirus exposure and HLA in healthy donors. Both 60 Vbeta primers and 13 Jbeta primers went into the PCR. Clones were sequenced by immunoSEQ multiplex PCR, and TCRdb holds only the in-frame ones, with some missing. Here the sample spans 160,000 or so clones, roughly 76% being singletons. Sequences were obtained from PBMCs. All receptors derive from a woman aged 45-65 years in good health and CMV-seronegative.

The V and J genes are TRBV28 and TRBJ1-5, with TRBD1 matching 7 bases. The V gene's germline CDR1 is MDHEN and CDR2 SYDVKM. The CDR3 runs to 15 residues. V was pared by 5 bases and J by 7 bases, with 11 bases of the junction left unmatched. CDR3 nucleotides: TGTGCCAGCAGTAGCCCGACAGGGAATGGCCAGCCCCAGCATTTT. Translated: CASSSPTGNGQPQHF.

The CDR3 DNA sequence: TGTGCCAGCAGCTTAATACGGCAAGAGACCCAGTACTTC. Its translation is CASSLIRQETQYF. The rearrangement links TRBV7-2 to TRBJ2-5, with D unclear. Germline values: CDR1 SGHTA, CDR2 FQGNSA. There are 13 residues in the CDR3. The V end was cut by 2 bases, the J end by 2 bases, with 6 bases between.

This clone was picked up one time. The chain joins TRBV7-6 to TRBJ2-5, with D tentatively TRBD1 (6 bases). The CDR3 has 13 residues. V dropped 6 bases and J dropped 1 base, with 9 bases sitting between them. CDR1 and CDR2 from the germline V gene are SGHVS and FNYEAQ. CDR3: CASRDSSQETQYF. CDR3 in DNA: TGTGCCAGCAGGGACAGCTCCCAAGAGACCCAGTACTTC.

CDR3 sequence reads: CASSRLASYGYTF. The CDR3 bases are TGTGCCAGCTCCCGCCTAGCGAGCTATGGCTACACCTTC. The J gene is TRBJ1-2, the V gene TRBV6-5; no definite D call. Per the germline V gene, CDR1 is MNHEY and CDR2 is SVGAGI. The CDR3 sequence is 13 residues long. Trimming cost V 8 bases and J 4 bases, with 14 bases left between them.

The J gene is TRBJ2-2, the V gene TRBV6-1, with 7 bases matching TRBD1. This CDR3 region has 14 residues. Per the germline V gene, CDR1 is MNHNS and CDR2 is SASEGT. V was pared by 2 bases and J by 6 bases, with 3 bases of the junction left unmatched. CDR3 region: CASSEITGAGELFF. CDR3 DNA: TGTGCCAGCAGTGAAATAACAGGGGCCGGGGAGCTGTTTTTT.

The chain uses TRBV7-6 and TRBJ2-1; D gene uncertain. The CDR3 is 15 amino acids. Trimming left V 5 bases short and J 0 bases short, with 11 bases between. Germline values: CDR1 SGHVS, CDR2 FNYEAQ. This CDR3 reads CASSLGSSSYNEQFF. CDR3 nucleotide sequence: TGTGCCAGCAGCCTAGGTTCCAGCTCCTACAATGAGCAGTTCTTC.

The chain couples TRBV6-5 to TRBJ2-5, with D perhaps TRBD2 (6 bases). The CDR3 extends over 13 amino acids. Trimming stripped 6 bases from V and 0 bases from J, with 8 bases between. Germline V gives CDR1 MNHEY, CDR2 SVGAGI. CDR3 DNA sequence: TGTGCCAGCAGCTCTAGCGACCAAGAGACCCAGTACTTC. Its protein product is CASSSSDQETQYF.

V and J are TRBV6-6 and TRBJ2-7, with 9 bases identical to TRBD1. This CDR3 is 14 amino acids long. The ends lost 5 bases at V and 5 bases at J; junction bases unmatched: 7. The V gene's germline CDR1 is MNHNY and CDR2 SVGAGI (reference sequence). In DNA, the CDR3 is TGTGCCAGCAGTCGGGACAGGGACTTCAACGAGCAGTACTTC. This translates into CASSRDRDFNEQYF.

This clone was counted once. At one end the junction does not follow the germline gene, possibly because of a read error. The V call is TRBV7-9, the J call TRBJ2-5; the D gene is possibly TRBD1 (6 bases). CDR3 length: 14 amino acids. Germline assignment: CDR1 SEHNR and CDR2 FQNEAQ (reference sequence). The DNA of the CDR3 is TGTTCCAGCAGCCCTACAGGGTCGGCGGGGACCCAGTACTTC. Residues: CSSSPTGSAGTQYF.

This clone was counted once. This chain joins TRBV6-5 and TRBJ2-7; TRBD1 agrees at 8 bases. The V segment lost 6 bases and the J segment 4 bases; nucleotides outside the gene matches: 11. The CDR3 totals 15 residues. Germline CDR1 MNHEY, CDR2 SVGAGI. The CDR3 DNA reads as TGTGCCAGCAGGCGAGGACAGGGTTTCATTTACGAGCAGTACTTC. Encoded protein: CASRRGQGFIYEQYF.

This clone was counted a few times. This rearrangement joins TRBV21-1 to TRBJ2-2; TRBD2 is the table's D call, not checked against the DNA. TRBV21-1 is tagged as a pseudogene. CDR3 length: 17 residues. CDR3 loop: CASIKASGGPNTGELFF. CDR3 sequence (DNA): TGTGCCAGCATCAAGGCTAGCGGGGGGCCCAACACCGGGGAGCTGTTTTTT.

The chain employs TRBV10-2 and TRBJ1-1; 9 positions agree with TRBD1. Germline CDR1 WSHSY, CDR2 SAAADI. There are 19 residues in the CDR3. Losses at the gene ends were 6 bases for V and 1 base for J; bases not matched to a gene: 18. CDR3 in amino acids: CASRPGQGSTSLPNTEAFF. The CDR3 nucleotides are TGCGCCAGCAGACCGGGACAGGGTTCTACATCGCTCCCGAACACTGAAGCTTTCTTT.

The gene calls are TRBV4-2 and TRBJ1-6; 7 positions match TRBD1. Germline CDR1 LGHNA, CDR2 YNFKEQ. The CDR3 covers 14 residues. Unmatched junction bases numbered 2, after V lost 0 bases and J lost 9 bases. The DNA of the CDR3 is TGTGCCAGCAGCCAAGAACAGGGGATTTCACCCCTCCACTTT. Its protein product is CASSQEQGISPLHF.

This clone has only one observation. V usage is TRBV19 and J usage is TRBJ2-3; a weak D match, TRBD1 (5 bases). Trimming pared 5 bases from V and 0 bases from J, leaving 9 bases between. The CDR3 is made up of 14 amino acids. Germline CDR1 reads LNHDA; CDR2 reads SQIVND (reference sequence). In nucleotides, the CDR3 is TGTGCCAGTAGTCGGGCAGGGAGCACAGATACGCAGTATTTT. This encodes CASSRAGSTDTQYF.

The chain joins TRBV11-3 to TRBJ1-1; 10 bases are shared with TRBD1. This CDR3 spans 14 amino acids. The V segment lost 0 bases and the J segment 5 bases; nucleotides outside the gene matches: 0. The germline V gene has CDR1 SGHNT and CDR2 YENEEA. The CDR3 sequence: CASSLEGQGTEAFF. Written as DNA, the CDR3 is TGTGCCAGCAGCTTAGAGGGACAGGGGACTGAAGCTTTCTTT.

This clone was observed a handful of times. The chain employs TRBV19 and TRBJ2-3; tentative D call: TRBD1 (6 bases). V shed 5 bases and J shed 0 bases, with 12 bases lying between them. The germline gives CDR1 LNHDA, CDR2 SQIVND (reference sequence). The CDR3 has 15 residues. The CDR3 is CASSPRGPSTDTQYF. Written as DNA, the CDR3 is TGTGCCAGTAGTCCCAGGGGTCCTAGCACAGATACGCAGTATTTT.

This chain connects TRBV13 to TRBJ1-4; the D gene is possibly TRBD1 (5 bases). Germline assignment: CDR1 PRHDT and CDR2 FYEKMQ (reference sequence). There are 15 residues in the CDR3. With 3 bases removed from V and 8 bases from J, the gap between germline ends came to 16 bases. DNA for the CDR3: TGTGCCAGCAGCTTGGGGGGATCAGAAATGGAAAAACTGTTTTTT. As protein: CASSLGGSEMEKLFF.